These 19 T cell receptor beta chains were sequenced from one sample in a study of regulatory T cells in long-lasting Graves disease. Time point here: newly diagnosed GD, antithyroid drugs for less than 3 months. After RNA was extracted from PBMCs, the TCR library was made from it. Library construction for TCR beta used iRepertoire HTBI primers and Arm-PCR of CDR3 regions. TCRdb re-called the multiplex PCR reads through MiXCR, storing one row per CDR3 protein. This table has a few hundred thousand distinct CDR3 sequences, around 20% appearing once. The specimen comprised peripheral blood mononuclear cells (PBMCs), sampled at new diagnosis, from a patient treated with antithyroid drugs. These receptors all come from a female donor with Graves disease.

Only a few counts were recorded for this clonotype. The CDR3 loop reads CASSPQLISGANVLTF. CDR3 coding DNA: TGTGCCAGCTCACCCCAACTAATATCTGGGGCCAACGTCCTGACTTTC. The chain couples TRBV18 to TRBJ2-6; D call uncertain. Between the trimmed V and J ends, which lost 3 bases and 1 base, there was a span of 10 bases. Germline CDR1 KGHSH, CDR2 LQKENI. The CDR3 has 16 residues.

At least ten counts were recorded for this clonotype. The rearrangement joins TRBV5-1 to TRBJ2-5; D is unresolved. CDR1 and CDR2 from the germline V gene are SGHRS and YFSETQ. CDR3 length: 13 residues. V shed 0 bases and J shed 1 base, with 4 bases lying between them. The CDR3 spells CASSLEGQETQYF. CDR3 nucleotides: TGCGCCAGCAGCTTGGAAGGCCAAGAGACCCAGTACTTC.

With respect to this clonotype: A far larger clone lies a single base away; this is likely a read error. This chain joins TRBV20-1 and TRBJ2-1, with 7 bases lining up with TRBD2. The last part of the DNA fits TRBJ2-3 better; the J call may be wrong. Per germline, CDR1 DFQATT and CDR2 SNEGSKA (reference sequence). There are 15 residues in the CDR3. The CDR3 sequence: CSASDPRREPDMQYF. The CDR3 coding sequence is TGCAGTGCTAGTGACCCAAGGCGGGAGCCGGATATGCAGTATTTT.

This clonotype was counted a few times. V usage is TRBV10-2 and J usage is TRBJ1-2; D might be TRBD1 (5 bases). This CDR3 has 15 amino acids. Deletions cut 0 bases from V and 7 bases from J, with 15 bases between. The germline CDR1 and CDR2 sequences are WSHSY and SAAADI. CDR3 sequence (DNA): TGCGCCAGCAGTGAGTCCCAGGGAGGGCGATGTGGCTACACCTTC. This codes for CASSESQGGRCGYTF.

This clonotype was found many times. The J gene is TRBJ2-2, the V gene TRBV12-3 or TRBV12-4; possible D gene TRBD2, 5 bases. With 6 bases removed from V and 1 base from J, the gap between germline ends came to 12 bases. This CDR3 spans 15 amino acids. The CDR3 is CASRLREGNTGELFF. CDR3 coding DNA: TGTGCCAGCAGACTAAGAGAGGGGAACACCGGGGAGCTGTTTTTT.

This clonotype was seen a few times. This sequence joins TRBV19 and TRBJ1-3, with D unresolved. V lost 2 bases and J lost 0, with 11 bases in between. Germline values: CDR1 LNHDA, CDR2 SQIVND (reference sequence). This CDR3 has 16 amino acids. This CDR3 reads CASSIFAWNSGNTIYF. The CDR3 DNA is TGTGCCAGTAGTATATTCGCCTGGAACTCTGGAAACACCATATATTTT.

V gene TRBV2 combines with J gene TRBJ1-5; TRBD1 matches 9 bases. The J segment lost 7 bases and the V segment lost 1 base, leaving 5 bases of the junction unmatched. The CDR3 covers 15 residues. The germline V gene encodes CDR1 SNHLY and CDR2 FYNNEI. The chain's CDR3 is CASSEEGQGQQPQHF. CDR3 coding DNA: TGTGCCAGCAGTGAAGAGGGACAGGGTCAACAGCCCCAGCATTTT.

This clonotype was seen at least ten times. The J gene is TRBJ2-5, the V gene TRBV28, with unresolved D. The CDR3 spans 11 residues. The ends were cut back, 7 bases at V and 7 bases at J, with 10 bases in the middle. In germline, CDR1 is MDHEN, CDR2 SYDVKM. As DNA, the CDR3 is TGTGCCAGCAATAAGGTGGGGACCCAGTACTTC. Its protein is CASNKVGTQYF.

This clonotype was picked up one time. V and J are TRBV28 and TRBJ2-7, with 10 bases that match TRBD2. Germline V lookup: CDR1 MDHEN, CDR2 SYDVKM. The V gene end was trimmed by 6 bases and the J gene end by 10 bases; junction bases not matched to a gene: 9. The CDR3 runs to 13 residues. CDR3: CASRALAGTPQYF. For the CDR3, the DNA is TGTGCCAGCAGGGCACTAGCGGGGACCCCCCAGTACTTC.

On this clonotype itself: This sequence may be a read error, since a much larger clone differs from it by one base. The CDR3 coding sequence is TGTGCCGGCAGCCAAGATCTACAGGGCGAAGAGACCCAGTACTTC. Encoded protein: CAGSQDLQGEETQYF. The chain is built from TRBV3-1 and TRBJ2-5; the D gene is possibly TRBD1 (6 bases). The CDR3 totals 15 residues. Germline CDR1 reads LGHDT; CDR2 reads YNNKEL (reference sequence).

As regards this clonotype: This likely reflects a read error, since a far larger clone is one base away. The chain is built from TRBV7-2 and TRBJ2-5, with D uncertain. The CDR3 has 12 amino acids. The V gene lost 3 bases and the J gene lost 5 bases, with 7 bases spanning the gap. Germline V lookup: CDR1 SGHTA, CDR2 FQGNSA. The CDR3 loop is CTSSFKGETQYF. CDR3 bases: TGTACCAGCAGCTTCAAAGGGGAGACCCAGTACTTC. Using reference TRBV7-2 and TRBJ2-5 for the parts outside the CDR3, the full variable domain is GAGVSQSPSNKVTEKGKDVELRCDPISGHTALYWYRQSLGQGLEFLIYFQGNSAPDKSGLPSDRFSAERTGGSVSTLTIQRTQQEDSAVYLCTSSFKGETQYFGPGTRLLVL.

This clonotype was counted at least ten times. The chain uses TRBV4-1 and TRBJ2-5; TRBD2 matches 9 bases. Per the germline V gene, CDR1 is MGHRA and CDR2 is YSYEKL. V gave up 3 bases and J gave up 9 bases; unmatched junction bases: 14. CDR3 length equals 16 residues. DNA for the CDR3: TGCGCCAGCAGCCAGCAAGCGGGGGGTACCCCCAGGGCCCAGTACTTC. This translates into CASSQQAGGTPRAQYF.

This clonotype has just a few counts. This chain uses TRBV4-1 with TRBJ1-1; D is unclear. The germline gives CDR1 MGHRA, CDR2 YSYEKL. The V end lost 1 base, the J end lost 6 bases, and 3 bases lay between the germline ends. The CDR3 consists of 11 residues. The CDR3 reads CASSQAAEAFF. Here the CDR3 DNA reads TGCGCCAGCAGCCAAGCCGCTGAAGCTTTCTTT.

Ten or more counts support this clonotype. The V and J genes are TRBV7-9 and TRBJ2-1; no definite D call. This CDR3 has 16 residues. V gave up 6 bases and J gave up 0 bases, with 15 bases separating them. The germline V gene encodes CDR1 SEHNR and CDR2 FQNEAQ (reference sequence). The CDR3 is CASSGRAASSYNEQFF. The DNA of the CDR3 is TGTGCCAGCAGTGGACGGGCGGCAAGCTCCTACAATGAGCAGTTCTTC.

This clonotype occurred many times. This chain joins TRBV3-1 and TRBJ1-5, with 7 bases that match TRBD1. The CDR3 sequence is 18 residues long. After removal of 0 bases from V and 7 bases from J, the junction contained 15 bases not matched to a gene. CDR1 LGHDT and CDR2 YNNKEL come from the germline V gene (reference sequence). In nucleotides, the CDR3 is TGTGCCAGCAGCCAAGATTTGGGTAGAGGGGGCGGTGGGCAGCCCCAGCATTTT. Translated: CASSQDLGRGGGGQPQHF.

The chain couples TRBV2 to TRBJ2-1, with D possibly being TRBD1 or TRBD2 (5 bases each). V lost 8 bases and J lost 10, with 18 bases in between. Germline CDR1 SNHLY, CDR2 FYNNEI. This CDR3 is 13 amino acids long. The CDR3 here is CASEGPLVKEQFF. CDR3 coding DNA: TGTGCCAGCGAGGGACCCCTAGTCAAGGAGCAGTTCTTC. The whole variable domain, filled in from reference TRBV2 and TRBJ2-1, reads EPEVTQTPSHQVTQMGQEVILRCVPISNHLYFYWYRQILGQKVEFLVSFYNNEISEKSEIFDDQFSVERPDGSNFTLKIRSTKLEDSAMYFCASEGPLVKEQFFGPGTRLTVL.

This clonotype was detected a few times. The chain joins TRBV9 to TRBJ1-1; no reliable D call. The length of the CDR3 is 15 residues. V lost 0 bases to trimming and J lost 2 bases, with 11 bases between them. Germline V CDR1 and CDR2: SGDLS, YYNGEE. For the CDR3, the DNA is TGTGCCAGCAGCGTAGTGGCCGGGCCTAACACTGAAGCTTTCTTT. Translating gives CASSVVAGPNTEAFF.

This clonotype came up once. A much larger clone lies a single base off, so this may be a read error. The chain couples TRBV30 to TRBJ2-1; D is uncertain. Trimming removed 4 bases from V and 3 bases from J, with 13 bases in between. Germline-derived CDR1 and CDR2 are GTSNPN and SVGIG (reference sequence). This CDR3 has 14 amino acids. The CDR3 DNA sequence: TGTGCCTGGACTGTATCCACCTACTACAATGAGCAGTTCTTC. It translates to CAWTVSTYYNEQFF.

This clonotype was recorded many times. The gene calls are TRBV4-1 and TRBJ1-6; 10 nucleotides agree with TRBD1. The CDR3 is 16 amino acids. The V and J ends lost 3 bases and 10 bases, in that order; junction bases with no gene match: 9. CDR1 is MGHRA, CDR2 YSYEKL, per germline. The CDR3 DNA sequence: TGCGCCAGCAGCCAGGGACAGGGGACGGGAGGATCACCCCTCCACTTT. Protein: CASSQGQGTGGSPLHF.